This TCR beta chain was observed in a study of shared T cell receptors in the human thymus. CDR1 and CDR2 from the germline V gene are ENHRY and SYGVKD. CDR3 size: 11 residues. V dropped 7 bases and J dropped 11 bases, with 14 bases sitting between them. This table comes from immunoSEQ multiplex PCR, and its TCRdb copy is limited to in-frame clones, with some not included. Of hundreds of thousands of clones listed, approximately 89% are singletons. This same sample was also part of a study on human thymus T cells. From that report: Related studies found that unrelated individuals share highly overlapping thymic repertoires.

The chain combines TRBV10-3 with TRBJ1-1; no reliable D call. This sequence was found in a boy less than two years old with a congenital heart defect. Sequenced sample: thymocytes. The CDR3 coding sequence is TGTGCCATCATGGAGCTCGGGTTCGCTTTCTTT. Protein product: CAIMELGFAFF.